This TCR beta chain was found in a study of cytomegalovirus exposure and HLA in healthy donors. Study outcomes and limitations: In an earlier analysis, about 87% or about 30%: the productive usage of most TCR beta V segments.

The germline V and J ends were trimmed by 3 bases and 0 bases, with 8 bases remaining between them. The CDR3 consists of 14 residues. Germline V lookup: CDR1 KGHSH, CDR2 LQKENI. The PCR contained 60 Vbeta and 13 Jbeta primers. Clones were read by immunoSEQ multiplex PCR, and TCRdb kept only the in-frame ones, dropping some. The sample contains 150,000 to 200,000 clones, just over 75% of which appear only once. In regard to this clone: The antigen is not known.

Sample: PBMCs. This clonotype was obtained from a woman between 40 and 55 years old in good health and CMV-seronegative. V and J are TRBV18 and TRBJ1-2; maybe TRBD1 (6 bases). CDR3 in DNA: TGTGCCAGCTCACCGGACAGCTCTAACTATGGCTACACCTTC. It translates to CASSPDSSNYGYTF.